Sequencing of this T cell receptor beta chain was carried out in a study of blood T cell repertoires in COVID-19. Study information: Spain, Italy and the United States supplied samples that represented acute and convalescent COVID-19. Nucleic acid was either cDNA or gDNA, and it came from T cells, B-cell-depleted T cells, or PBMCs.

This clone occurred once. Study processing details: Reference gene primers were amplified, and this amplification served to estimate nucleated cell counts. Data came from immunoSEQ multiplex PCR; TCRdb stores just in-frame clones and leaves some out. D and trimming were read from the DNA, whereas the V and J calls and clone size are those reported in that table. The table records 60,000 to 65,000 clones, 75% to 95% of them present only once. The V end lost 4 bases, the J end lost 1 base, and 12 bases lay between the germline ends. Per the germline V gene, CDR1 is SEHNR and CDR2 is FQNEAQ (reference sequence). This CDR3 has 15 residues.

The TCR comes from a woman older than 75 with active COVID-19. This rearrangement joins TRBV7-9 to TRBJ2-3; tentative D call: TRBD2 (6 bases). The specimen sequenced was peripheral blood. The CDR3 DNA reads TGTGCCAGCAGCTCCCGACTAGTTGGCACAGATACGCAGTATTTT. Amino acid sequence: CASSSRLVGTDTQYF.